These 20 T cell receptor beta chains came from one sample sequenced in a study of T-cell reconstitution after alpha-beta-depleted transplantation in children. Construction of the TCRbeta library involved unique molecular identifiers. TCRdb reanalysed the PCR reads using MiXCR and keeps one entry per CDR3 protein. The data show 700,000 to 950,000 distinct CDR3 sequences, 16% seen once. The source material was PBMCs, mostly from graft donor cells, sampled 360 days after TCRalphabeta/CD19-depleted stem cell transplant. These receptors were collected from a male patient under 18 who had a stem cell transplant for acute lymphoblastic leukemia, so the T cells may come from the graft donor.

The chain recombines TRBV5-1 with TRBJ2-7; D assignment may be TRBD1 or TRBD2 (5 bases each). This CDR3 spans 15 amino acids. The V end was cut by 4 bases, the J end by 2 bases, with 16 bases between. Germline assignment: CDR1 SGHRS and CDR2 YFSETQ. As DNA, the CDR3 is TGCGCCAGCAGCGTCGGGACGCCAACCCCCTACGAGCAGTACTTC. It specifies CASSVGTPTPYEQYF. The full variable domain, completed using reference TRBV5-1 and TRBJ2-7, is KAGVTQTPRYLIKTRGQQVTLSCSPISGHRSVSWYQQTPGQGLQFLFEYFSETQRNKGNFPGRFSGRQFSNSRSEMNVSTLELGDSALYLCASSVGTPTPYEQYFGPGTRLTVT.

This clonotype was observed at least ten times. The CDR3 spells CASSLGWVGTDTQYF. The CDR3 DNA follows: TGTGCCAGCAGTTTAGGGTGGGTTGGCACAGATACGCAGTATTTT. The chain couples TRBV27 to TRBJ2-3, with D uncertain. This CDR3 has 15 residues. Germline V gene data show CDR1 as MNHEY and CDR2 as SMNVEV (reference sequence). V was clipped by 2 bases and J by 1 base, with 10 bases between them.

In its sample, this clonotype was seen a few times. V gene TRBV3-1 combines with J gene TRBJ1-5; no clear D gene. CDR3 length equals 17 residues. The germline V and J ends were trimmed by 4 bases and 0 bases, with 16 bases remaining between them. Germline V gives CDR1 LGHDT, CDR2 YNNKEL (reference sequence). CDR3 residues: CASSPSFTPISNQPQHF. CDR3 coding DNA: TGTGCCAGCAGCCCTTCCTTCACTCCTATTAGCAATCAGCCCCAGCATTTT.

This rearrangement joins TRBV5-6 to TRBJ2-1, with 7 bases that match TRBD1. The germline CDR1 and CDR2 sequences are SGHDT and YYEEEE. Trimming removed 0 bases from V and 0 bases from J; junction bases left unmatched: 6. The CDR3 loop spans 17 amino acids. Written as DNA, the CDR3 is TGTGCCAGCAGCTTGGAAGGGACAGAGAGCTCCTACAATGAGCAGTTCTTC. Amino acids: CASSLEGTESSYNEQFF.

This clonotype came up many times. The rearrangement uses TRBV5-1 and TRBJ2-4, with 7 bases fitting TRBD2. This CDR3 region has 16 residues. V lost 4 bases and J lost 3; bases outside the gene matches: 10. The germline V gene encodes CDR1 SGHRS and CDR2 YFSETQ. Written as DNA, the CDR3 is TGCGCCAGCAGCCACACTAGCGAGAGACTCAAAAACATTCAGTACTTC. Its protein product is CASSHTSERLKNIQYF.

The sample holds a few counts of this clonotype. V and J are TRBV2 and TRBJ2-3; 7 positions match TRBD1. The CDR3 length is 14 residues. The germline CDR1 and CDR2 sequences are SNHLY and FYNNEI. Trimming removed 6 bases from V and 2 bases from J; junction bases left unmatched: 5. Written as DNA, the CDR3 is TGTGCCAGCAGAGTTGGACAGGCCACAGATACGCAGTATTTT. Protein: CASRVGQATDTQYF. The complete variable domain, with remaining parts taken from reference TRBV2 and TRBJ2-3, reads EPEVTQTPSHQVTQMGQEVILRCVPISNHLYFYWYRQILGQKVEFLVSFYNNEISEKSEIFDDQFSVERPDGSNFTLKIRSTKLEDSAMYFCASRVGQATDTQYFGPGTRLTVL.

This clonotype was seen a handful of times. This chain links TRBV5-6 with TRBJ2-1; maybe TRBD2 (7 bases). The V gene's germline CDR1 is SGHDT and CDR2 YYEEEE. The CDR3 length is 17 residues. Trimming took 0 bases from V and 4 from J, leaving 17 bases between them. Here the CDR3 DNA reads TGTGCCAGCAGCTTGGGACTTGGGGGGGGCGGATACAATGAGCAGTTCTTC. The encoded protein is CASSLGLGGGGYNEQFF.

This sequence joins TRBV7-8 and TRBJ2-7, with D possibly matching TRBD2 (6 bases). Trimming took off 6 bases at V and 3 bases at J, with 18 bases between the two ends. The CDR3 loop spans 15 amino acids. The V gene's germline CDR1 is SGHVS and CDR2 FQNEAQ. CDR3 sequence reads: CASRSFGSGGYEQYF. In DNA, the CDR3 is TGTGCCAGCAGATCGTTCGGTAGCGGAGGCTACGAGCAGTACTTC.

CDR3 in amino acids: CAISGTGDQPQHF. CDR3 nucleotides: TGTGCCATCAGTGGAACAGGGGATCAGCCCCAGCATTTT. The J gene is TRBJ1-5, the V gene TRBV10-3; 7 bases agree with TRBD1. The trim removed 4 bases at V and 5 bases at J, leaving 2 bases unmatched. Germline CDR1 ENHRY, CDR2 SYGVKD. The CDR3 runs 13 residues.

In this sample, this clonotype turned up many times. The V call is TRBV9, the J call TRBJ2-7; 7 bases are shared with TRBD2. CDR1 and CDR2 (germline): SGDLS, YYNGEE. J gave up 3 bases and V 7 bases, and 7 bases lay outside the gene matches. There are 13 residues in the CDR3. The CDR3 DNA sequence: TGTGCCAGCGAGAGACCGGGAGGCTACGAGCAGTACTTC. It is translated as CASERPGGYEQYF. Using reference TRBV9 and TRBJ2-7 for the parts outside the CDR3, the full variable domain is DSGVTQTPKHLITATGQRVTLRCSPRSGDLSVYWYQQSLDQGLQFLIQYYNGEERAKGNILERFSAQQFPDLHSELNLSSLELGDSALYFCASERPGGYEQYFGPGTRLTVT.

The rearrangement joins TRBV20-1 to TRBJ2-3; tentative D call: TRBD2 (5 bases). Trimming pared 0 bases from V and 2 bases from J, leaving 9 bases between. Germline values: CDR1 DFQATT, CDR2 SNEGSKA (reference sequence). The CDR3 runs to 14 residues. CDR3 nucleotides: TGCAGTGCTAGAGATCGGGGTTTCACAGATACGCAGTATTTT. Translation gives CSARDRGFTDTQYF.

CDR3 in DNA: TGCGCCAGCAGCCACCCAGGGGTTGGCGCTGAAGCTTTCTTT. Protein sequence: CASSHPGVGAEAFF. The chain joins TRBV4-1 to TRBJ1-1; perhaps TRBD1 as D (6 bases). CDR3 size: 14 residues. Trimming took 3 bases from V and 6 from J, leaving 14 bases between them. CDR1 is MGHRA and CDR2 is YSYEKL in the germline V gene.

This clonotype was counted a few times. The V call is TRBV7-9, the J call TRBJ1-1; TRBD1 matches at 7 bases. The CDR3 totals 12 residues. Trimming cost V 6 bases and J 7 bases; bases outside gene matches: 5. CDR1 is SEHNR and CDR2 is FQNEAQ in the germline V gene (reference sequence). DNA of the CDR3: TGTGCCAGCAGGCAGGGGGTAGGTGAAGCTTTCTTT. Its translation: CASRQGVGEAFF.

The chain joins TRBV28 to TRBJ2-1; 11 bases are shared with TRBD2. V trimming: 4 bases; J trimming: 3 bases; junction bases outside the gene matches: 8. This CDR3 has 17 residues. The V gene's germline CDR1 is MDHEN and CDR2 SYDVKM. This CDR3 reads CASSSHPGLAVYNEQFF. In DNA form, the CDR3 reads TGTGCCAGCAGTTCCCATCCGGGACTAGCGGTCTACAATGAGCAGTTCTTC.

This clonotype appeared a few times. V gene TRBV4-1 combines with J gene TRBJ2-7, with 13 bases fitting TRBD2. CDR3 length: 18 residues. Looked up from germline, CDR1 is MGHRA and CDR2 is YSYEKL. The V gene end was trimmed by 1 base and the J gene end by 2 bases; junction bases not matched to a gene: 8. CDR3 protein: CASSQGLFTSGRAYEQYF. Here the CDR3 DNA reads TGCGCCAGCAGCCAAGGCTTGTTTACTAGCGGGAGGGCCTACGAGCAGTACTTC.

This clonotype was observed many times. CDR3 residues: CASSLLPGDGYTF. DNA of the CDR3: TGTGCCAGCAGTTTACTGCCAGGGGATGGCTACACCTTC. The V and J genes are TRBV27 and TRBJ1-2, with D possibly being TRBD1 (6 bases). Trimming removed 2 bases at V and 6 bases at J, with 10 bases between. The CDR3 totals 13 residues. In germline, CDR1 is MNHEY, CDR2 SMNVEV (reference sequence).

The V call is TRBV11-2, the J call TRBJ2-3, with TRBD2 matching 7 bases. V dropped 5 bases and J dropped 5; count of bases not matched to a gene: 10. Germline-derived CDR1 and CDR2 are SGHAT and FQNNGV. The CDR3 has 15 residues. As DNA, the CDR3 is TGTGCCAGCAGCCCGCTTCTAGCGGCTAAAGATACGCAGTATTTT. Translating gives CASSPLLAAKDTQYF.

V and J are TRBV5-5 and TRBJ2-1; the D call may be TRBD1 or TRBD2 (5 bases each). This CDR3 comprises 17 residues. Germline CDR1 is SGHKS and CDR2 is YYEKEE (reference sequence). With 3 bases removed from V and 3 bases from J, the gap between germline ends came to 19 bases. CDR3 region: CASSSILPRGYYNEQFF. DNA of the CDR3: TGTGCCAGCAGCTCCATCTTACCGAGGGGCTACTACAATGAGCAGTTCTTC. The entire variable domain, with the rest obtained from reference TRBV5-5 and TRBJ2-1, is as follows: DAGVTQSPTHLIKTRGQQVTLRCSPISGHKSVSWYQQVLGQGPQFIFQYYEKEERGRGNFPDRFSARQFPNYSSELNVNALLLGDSALYLCASSSILPRGYYNEQFFGPGTRLTVL.

This chain connects TRBV6-5 to TRBJ2-7; the D gene could be TRBD1 or TRBD2 (6 bases each). The V gene's germline CDR1 is MNHEY and CDR2 SVGAGI. Trimming cost V 2 bases and J 7 bases, with 9 bases left between them. The CDR3 is made up of 12 amino acids. This CDR3 reads CASSYGGREQYF. DNA of the CDR3: TGTGCCAGCAGTTACGGGGGGCGGGAGCAGTACTTC.

The V and J genes are TRBV20-1 and TRBJ2-1, with 9 bases fitting TRBD2. V was clipped by 4 bases and J by 8 bases; unmatched bases: 3. From germline, CDR1 is DFQATT and CDR2 SNEGSKA (reference sequence). The CDR3 covers 12 residues. The CDR3 reads CSATGLAYEQFF. The DNA of the CDR3 is TGCAGTGCTACGGGACTAGCCTATGAGCAGTTCTTC.